This T cell receptor (beta chain) was recorded in a study of shared clonotypes between healthy human individuals. Extraction of genomic DNA in unsorted samples used 86 million or so PBMCs. Germline-derived CDR1 and CDR2 are GTSNPN and SVGIG (reference sequence). The V and J ends lost 8 bases and 5 bases respectively, with 18 bases between them. There are 14 residues in the CDR3. The test was conducted at deep level. Generated by immunoSEQ multiplex PCR, the TCRdb table keeps only in-frame clones and is missing some. Of fewer than 600,000 clones listed, around 78% are singletons. This clone showed up just a few times.

Sequencing input: PBMCs. The chain combines TRBV30 with TRBJ2-2; D gene uncertain. This TCR was recovered from a woman aged 40 to 50 in good health. Some clones in this sample may be carry-over from other donors' samples. This CDR3 is CATAKWGRTGELFF. CDR3 sequence (DNA): TGTGCCACTGCAAAGTGGGGAAGGACCGGGGAGCTGTTTTTT.